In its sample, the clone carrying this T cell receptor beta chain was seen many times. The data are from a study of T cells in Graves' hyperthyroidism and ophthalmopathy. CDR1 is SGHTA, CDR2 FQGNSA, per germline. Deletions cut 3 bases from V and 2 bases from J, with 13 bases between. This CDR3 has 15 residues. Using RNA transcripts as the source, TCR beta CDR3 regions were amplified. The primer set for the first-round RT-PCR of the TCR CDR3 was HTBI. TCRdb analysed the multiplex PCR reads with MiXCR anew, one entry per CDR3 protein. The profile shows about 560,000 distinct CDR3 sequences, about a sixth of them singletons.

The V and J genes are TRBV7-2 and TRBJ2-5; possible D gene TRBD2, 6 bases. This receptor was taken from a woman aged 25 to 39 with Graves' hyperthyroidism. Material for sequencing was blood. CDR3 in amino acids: CASSFFEGRQETQYF. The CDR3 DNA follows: TGTGCCAGCAGCTTTTTCGAGGGGAGGCAAGAGACCCAGTACTTC.